The rows below give T cell receptor beta chains drawn from one sample of a study of blood T cell repertoires in COVID-19. Produced via immunoSEQ multiplex PCR; TCRdb's table is partial and in-frame only. The sample includes 300,000 to 350,000 clones, over 75% seen only once; the top ten take 2.2%. The sequenced sample consisted of PBMCs or T cells enriched from blood (not recorded which). All receptors come from a man aged 25-45 years who had recovered from COVID-19. CDR3s include the opening cysteine and the closing phenylalanine or tryptophan. Clone sizes are given selectively: once, few, many, or a class where the clone is expanded.

TRBV5-1	TRBJ1-1	NA	CASSPKSSGPPMNTEAFF
TRBV5-5	TRBJ1-5	once	CASRETAGAWPQHF
TRBV30	TRBJ2-7	NA	CAWSALAGVEQYF
TRBV10-3	TRBJ2-5	NA	CAISPEDRLETQYF
TRBV29-1	TRBJ1-1	NA	CSVELGSETGTAEAFF
TRBV5-1	TRBJ1-3	few	CASSSGGMENTIYF
TRBV5-6	TRBJ1-5	NA	CASSSTGGTSNQPQHF
TRBV11-3	TRBJ2-1	NA	CASSLEAGNNEQFF
TRBV30	TRBJ2-7	NA	CAWTRDSWDEQYF
TRBV5-1	TRBJ2-7	NA	CASSLFSGGGPTYEQYF
TRBV19	TRBJ2-1	few	CASSTPSGGALNEQFF
TRBV3-1/TRBV3-2	TRBJ2-7	NA	CASSQSPDRAYEQYF
TRBV5-1	TRBJ1-1	NA	CASSGLGLTGGRYAEAFF
TRBV12-3/TRBV12-4	TRBJ1-1	NA	CASNTRQGLEAFF
TRBV7-3	TRBJ1-1	NA	CASSSQANTEAFF
TRBV7-2	TRBJ1-1	NA	CASSSYSIHTEAFF
TRBV6-6	TRBJ2-2	NA	CASSPTGELFF
TRBV7-3	TRBJ2-2	NA	CASSLTVRAGTNTGELFF
TRBV9	TRBJ1-6	NA	CASSEGTGGFGNNSPLHF
TRBV11-3	TRBJ2-3	few	CASSWDSSTDTQYF
TRBV11-2	TRBJ2-1	few	CASHLTRGGSRNEQFF
TRBV5-1	TRBJ1-6	NA	CASRTGQAPNSPLHF
TRBV2	TRBJ1-6	NA	CASHPAGSSPLHF
TRBV5-5	TRBJ1-5	NA	CASSFVGVSQPQHF
TRBV10-3	TRBJ2-7	many	CAISSPGQGSNEQYF
TRBV7-2	TRBJ2-5	once	CASSLNRGQETQYF
TRBV20-1	TRBJ2-7	NA	CSASWLDSPSSYEQYF
TRBV9	TRBJ1-2	NA	CASSTSRRGQDYGYTF
TRBV25-1	TRBJ1-1	NA	CASSQAGGDTEAFF
TRBV7-2	TRBJ2-7	NA	CASSPRQVAYEQYF
TRBV12-3/TRBV12-4	TRBJ1-2	once	CASSFSGGHGYTF
TRBV6-6	TRBJ1-1	NA	CASSSDKNTEAFF
TRBV27	TRBJ2-1	many	CASRLAANEQFF
TRBV5-6	TRBJ2-5	NA	CASSAPGQGLEKTQYF
TRBV30	TRBJ2-7	NA	CASQGQGRSEQYF
TRBV24-1	TRBJ2-1	NA	CAIPGLAGGRVFF
TRBV3-1/TRBV3-2	TRBJ2-3	once	CASSQALALRGTDTQYF
TRBV4-1	TRBJ2-5	NA	CASSKDSPGETQYF
TRBV9	TRBJ1-6	NA	CASSELNSPLHF
TRBV6-4	TRBJ1-5	NA	CASRDTGVRNQPQHF
TRBV6-4	TRBJ2-3	many	CASSDSGQGTTDTQYF
TRBV18	TRBJ2-7	once	CASSPGGAASYEQYF
TRBV11-3	TRBJ2-1	NA	CASSLLAGGLNEQFF
TRBV9	TRBJ1-3	NA	CASSVAGGGNTIYF
TRBV5-5	TRBJ1-2	NA	CASSPAGTGELVYGYTF
TRBV5-6	TRBJ2-7	few	CASSLRGITYEQYF
TRBV9	TRBJ2-5	NA	CASSVGPNQETQYF
TRBV7-8	TRBJ1-3	NA	CASSSSISGNTIYF